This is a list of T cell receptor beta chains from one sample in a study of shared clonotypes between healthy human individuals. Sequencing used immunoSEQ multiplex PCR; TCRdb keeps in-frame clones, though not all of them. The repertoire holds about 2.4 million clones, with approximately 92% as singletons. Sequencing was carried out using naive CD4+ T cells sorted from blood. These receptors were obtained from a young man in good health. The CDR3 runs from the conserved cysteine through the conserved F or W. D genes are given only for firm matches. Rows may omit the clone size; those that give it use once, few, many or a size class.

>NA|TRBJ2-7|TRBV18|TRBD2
CASSPETSGSHEQYF
TGTGCCAGCTCACCCGAGACTAGCGGGAGCCACGAGCAGTACTTC
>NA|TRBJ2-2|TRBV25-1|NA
CASSEPRGLTGELFF
TGTGCCAGCAGTGAACCTCGAGGGCTTACCGGGGAGCTGTTTTTT
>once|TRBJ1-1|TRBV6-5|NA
CASSRGRISTEAFF
TGTGCCAGCAGTCGGGGACGAATTAGCACTGAAGCTTTCTTT
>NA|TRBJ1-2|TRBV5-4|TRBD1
CASSIGQGTNYGYTF
TGTGCCAGCAGCATCGGACAGGGTACTAACTATGGCTACACCTTC
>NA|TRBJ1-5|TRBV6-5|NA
CASRPLEPQHF
TGTGCCAGCAGACCGTTGGAGCCCCAGCATTTT
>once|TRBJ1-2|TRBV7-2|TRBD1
CASSYTGTGVDYGYTF
TGTGCCAGCAGCTACACCGGGACAGGGGTTGACTATGGCTACACCTTC
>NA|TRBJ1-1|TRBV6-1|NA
CASSGPFQGRYTEAFF
TGTGCCAGCAGTGGGCCTTTTCAGGGGAGGTACACTGAAGCTTTCTTT
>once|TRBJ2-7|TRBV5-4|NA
CASSSQVGSYEQYF
TGTGCCAGCAGCTCCCAGGTAGGCTCCTACGAGCAGTACTTC
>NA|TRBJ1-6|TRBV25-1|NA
CASMLGANSPLHF
TGTGCCAGCATGTTAGGAGCTAATTCACCCCTCCACTTT
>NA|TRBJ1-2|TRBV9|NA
CASSVDGVGSYTF
TGTGCCAGCAGCGTAGACGGGGTCGGGAGCTACACCTTC
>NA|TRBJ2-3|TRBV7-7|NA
CASSLGVTRSTDTQYF
TGTGCTAGCAGCTTAGGAGTTACCCGTAGCACAGATACGCAGTATTTT
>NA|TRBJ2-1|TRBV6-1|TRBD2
CASSERTSGLYNEQFF
TGTGCCAGCAGTGAAAGAACTAGCGGGCTCTACAATGAGCAGTTCTTC
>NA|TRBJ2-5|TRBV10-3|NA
CAISVEANQETQYF
TGTGCCATCAGTGTTGAAGCGAACCAAGAGACCCAGTACTTC
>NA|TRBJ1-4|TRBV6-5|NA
CASSSPGGVYEKLFF
TGTGCCAGCAGTTCCCCCGGGGGCGTATATGAAAAACTGTTTTTT
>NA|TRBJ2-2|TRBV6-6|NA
CASKDYVWNTGELFF
TGTGCCAGCAAGGACTACGTCTGGAACACCGGGGAGCTGTTTTTT
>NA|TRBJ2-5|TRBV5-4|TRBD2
CASRLAGTSRETQYF
TGTGCCAGCAGACTTGCCGGGACTAGCCGAGAGACCCAGTACTTC
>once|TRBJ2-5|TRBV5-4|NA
CASSLEPLTLQETQYF
TGTGCCAGCAGCTTGGAGCCCTTGACATTACAAGAGACCCAGTACTTC
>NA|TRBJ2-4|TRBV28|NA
CASSPDRSIKNIQYF
TGTGCCAGCAGCCCGGACAGATCTATTAAAAACATTCAGTACTTC
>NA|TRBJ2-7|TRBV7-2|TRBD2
CASSIGLAASYEQYF
TGTGCCAGCAGCATAGGACTAGCGGCCTCCTACGAGCAGTACTTC
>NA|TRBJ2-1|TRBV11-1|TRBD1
CASSLGGGALNEQFF
TGTGCCAGCAGCTTAGGAGGGGGCGCGCTCAATGAGCAGTTCTTC
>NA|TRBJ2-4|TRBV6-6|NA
CASSYRQGNIQYF
TGTGCCAGCAGTTACAGGCAAGGGAACATTCAGTACTTC
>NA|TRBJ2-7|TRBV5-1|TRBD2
CASSLPPASGRAYEQYF
TGCGCCAGCAGCTTGCCCCCCGCTAGCGGGAGGGCCTACGAGCAGTACTTC
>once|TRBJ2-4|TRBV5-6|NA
CASSFWTVVAKNIQYF
TGTGCCAGCAGCTTTTGGACAGTAGTAGCCAAAAACATTCAGTACTTC
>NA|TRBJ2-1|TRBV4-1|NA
CASSQDPDWGLGNEQFF
TGCGCCAGCAGCCAAGATCCGGATTGGGGTTTGGGCAATGAGCAGTTCTTC
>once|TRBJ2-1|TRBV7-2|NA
CASSFTGTYNEQFF
TGTGCCAGCAGCTTTACAGGGACTTATAATGAGCAGTTCTTC
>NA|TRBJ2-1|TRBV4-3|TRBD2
CASSQDGTTFNYNEQFF
TGCGCCAGCAGCCAAGACGGGACTACCTTCAACTACAATGAGCAGTTCTTC
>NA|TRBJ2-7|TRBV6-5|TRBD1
CASSNPGQGSEQYF
TGTGCCAGCAGTAACCCGGGACAGGGAAGCGAGCAGTACTTC
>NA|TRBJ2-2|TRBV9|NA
CASSVKGINTGELFF
TGTGCCAGCAGCGTTAAGGGTATTAACACCGGGGAGCTGTTTTTT
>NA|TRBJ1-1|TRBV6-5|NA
CASSSEGAGATFF
TGTGCCAGCAGCTCAGAAGGGGCGGGAGCGACTTTCTTT
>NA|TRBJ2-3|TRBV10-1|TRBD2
CASGASGATDTQYF
TGCGCCAGCGGCGCTAGCGGGGCCACAGATACGCAGTATTTT
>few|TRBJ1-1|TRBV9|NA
CASSVGTANTEAFF
TGTGCCAGCAGCGTAGGGACAGCGAACACTGAAGCTTTCTTT
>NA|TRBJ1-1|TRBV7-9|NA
CASSLDVAPSAFF
TGTGCCAGCAGCTTAGACGTTGCCCCGTCGGCTTTCTTT
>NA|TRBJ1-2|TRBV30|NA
CAWTGHSIDYGYTF
TGTGCCTGGACCGGCCACTCGATCGACTATGGCTACACCTTT
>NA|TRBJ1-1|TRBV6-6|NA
CASGYGNTEAFF
TGTGCCAGCGGATATGGGAACACTGAAGCTTTCTTT
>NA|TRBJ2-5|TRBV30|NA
CAWTQGTQETQYF
TGTGCCTGGACCCAGGGGACTCAAGAGACCCAGTACTTC
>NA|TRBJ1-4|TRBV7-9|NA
CASSLGQVPNEKLFF
TGTGCCAGCAGCTTGGGGCAGGTCCCTAATGAAAAACTGTTTTTT
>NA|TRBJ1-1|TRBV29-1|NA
CSVSRFERLQGPNTEAFF
TGCAGCGTTTCCCGATTTGAGAGGTTACAAGGCCCCAACACTGAAGCTTTCTTT
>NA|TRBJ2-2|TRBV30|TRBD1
CAWSPGTATNTGELFF
TGTGCCTGGAGTCCGGGGACAGCTACGAACACCGGGGAGCTGTTTTTT
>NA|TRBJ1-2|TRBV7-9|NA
CASTPFLSDAYGYTF
TGTGCCAGCACCCCTTTCCTCTCGGATGCCTATGGCTACACCTTC
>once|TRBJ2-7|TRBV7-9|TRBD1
CASSRGQLDSYEQYF
TGTGCCAGCAGCCGGGGACAGCTTGATTCCTACGAGCAGTACTTC
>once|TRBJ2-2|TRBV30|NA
CAWSGQGGAGELFF
TGTGCCTGGAGCGGACAGGGAGGGGCCGGGGAGCTGTTTTTT
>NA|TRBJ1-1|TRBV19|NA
CASRTPGLNTEAFF
TGTGCCAGTAGAACTCCCGGTTTGAACACTGAAGCTTTCTTT
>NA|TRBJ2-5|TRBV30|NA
CAWSVQGIGQYF
TGTGCCTGGAGTGTACAAGGCATCGGGCAGTACTTC